This TCR beta chain is drawn from a study of CD8 T cells in Susac syndrome. Study in general: Clinically active disease was present in about six of the sequenced Susac syndrome patients. About 8 of these patients were in remission. When their blood was taken, patients with Susac syndrome were therapy-naive, taking corticosteroids, or taking intravenous immunoglobulin alone.

Per germline, CDR1 SGHRS and CDR2 YFSETQ. CDR3 size: 15 residues. V lost 0 bases and J lost 4, with 13 bases in between. Study-level points and caveats: The relatively small number of individuals in the TCR sequencing and HLA analysis was acknowledged by the study.

RNA totalling about 0.45 to 1 ug underwent reverse transcription with random hexamers. Amplification of TCR beta CDR3 by immunoSEQ multiplex PCR spanned 54 Vbeta and 13 Jbeta. MiXCR was run by TCRdb on the immunoSEQ multiplex PCR reads, yielding one entry per CDR3 protein. Of some 160,000 distinct CDR3 sequences in the sample, 90% to 96% are singletons; the top ten hold about 0.08%. Turning to this clonotype: Its specificity is unknown.

This receptor was identified in a human donor with Susac syndrome. Sequencing was performed on CD4+ T cells from PBMCs. This chain connects TRBV5-1 to TRBJ1-1; D not certain. As DNA, the CDR3 is TGCGCCAGCAGCTTGGGGGAGGTCGGTACCACTGAAGCTTTCTTT. Amino acid sequence: CASSLGEVGTTEAFF.